This T cell receptor beta chain was recovered during a study of Graves' ophthalmopathy and Graves' hyperthyroidism. The V and J ends lost 2 bases and 8 bases respectively, with 13 bases between them. Per the germline V gene, CDR1 is SGHTA and CDR2 is FQGTGA. The CDR3 has 15 residues. General study findings and limits: Blood also held most thyroid clonotypes expanded above 0.001 frequency. The study's model predicted ophthalmopathy progression at around 70% sensitivity and approximately 72% specificity.

Amplified TCR beta CDR3 regions were obtained using RNA transcripts as template. HTBI primers served in a first-round RT-PCR, which a second-round multiplex PCR followed. TCRdb processed the multiplex PCR reads anew with MiXCR; each CDR3 protein has one entry. The sample includes about 740,000 distinct CDR3 sequences, approximately 40% of them seen just once. About this clonotype itself: Its matching antigen is unknown.

CAS ≥3, NOSPECS ≥4, moderate-to-severe activity and duration under 3 months marked donors with ophthalmopathy. Sequences were obtained from peripheral blood. This receptor was taken from an adult man with Graves' ophthalmopathy. V usage is TRBV7-3 and J usage is TRBJ1-6; D perhaps matches TRBD1 (6 bases). The CDR3 protein is CASSLLGARDSPLHF. The CDR3 bases are TGTGCCAGCAGCTTACTGGGGGCGCGTGATTCACCCCTCCACTTT.